The sequence of this T cell receptor (beta chain) was determined in a study of cytomegalovirus exposure and HLA in healthy donors. The CDR3 runs to 14 residues. The germline V and J ends were trimmed by 4 bases and 2 bases, with 12 bases remaining between them. Germline values: CDR1 SGDLS, CDR2 YYNGEE. Study results and caveats: In a later analysis, productive TCRs from donors in an Asian-associated ancestry cluster reportedly carried fewer N-insertions than the cohort mean. Apparent HLA restriction characterized most CMV-associated TCR beta chains in a later analysis. A later analysis linked a missense variant in DCLRE1C to the trimming of TCR beta V and J genes. Associated with HLA alleles at 0.05 false discovery rate in a later analysis were 16,951 TCR beta sequences.

It was with 60 Vbeta and 13 Jbeta primers that the PCR ran. TCRdb's table, derived via immunoSEQ multiplex PCR, lists solely in-frame clones and lacks some. The table includes 110,000 to 150,000 clones, about 72% detected once. Worth noting for this clone: What it binds is unknown.

The origin of this receptor is a man aged 35 to 55 in good health and CMV-seronegative. The sequenced sample was PBMCs. This chain connects TRBV9 to TRBJ2-5; TRBD2 is a possible D gene (7 bases). The CDR3: CASSLRGGQETQYF. The CDR3 DNA reads as TGTGCCAGCAGCCTAAGGGGGGGACAAGAGACCCAGTACTTC.